The clone carrying this T cell receptor beta chain was recorded only once. What it binds is unknown. This specimen belongs to a study of T cell responses to AZD1222 COVID-19 vaccine. General study points: Spike-specific TCR breadth and depth were elevated following two AZD1222 doses.

Trimming left V 6 bases short and J 2 bases short, with 10 bases between. Germline V gene lookup returns CDR1 KGHSH and CDR2 LQKENI. The CDR3 spans 13 residues. Data came from immunoSEQ multiplex PCR; TCRdb stores just in-frame clones and leaves some out. In the table there are about 120,000 clones, roughly 89% of which are singletons. The specimen comprised peripheral blood, sampled on day 0 of AZD1222 vaccination. This receptor was taken from an adult in good health. The J gene is TRBJ1-2, the V gene TRBV18, with D possibly TRBD1 on 6 matching bases. The CDR3 coding sequence is TGTGCCAGCTCCCGTACAGGGAACTATGGCTACACCTTC. This codes for CASSRTGNYGYTF.